Below, one TCR beta chain is given with its context. Germline CDR1 ENHRY, CDR2 SYGVKD. There are 14 residues in the CDR3. Trimming shortened V by 4 bases and J by 0 bases, and 7 bases separated the two germline ends. This record belongs to a study of blood T cell repertoires in COVID-19. TCRdb keeps only in-frame clones here, not all; method: immunoSEQ multiplex PCR. The table includes about 260,000 clones, around 90% detected once. The sample comprised PBMCs or T cells enriched from blood (not recorded which). The chain carries TRBV10-3 and TRBJ1-3, with D unclear. The sequence was collected from a man between 45 and 60 years old who had been exposed to COVID-19. CDR3 in DNA: TGTGCCATCAGTGTAGAGAACTCTGGAAACACCATATATTTT. It encodes CAISVENSGNTIYF.